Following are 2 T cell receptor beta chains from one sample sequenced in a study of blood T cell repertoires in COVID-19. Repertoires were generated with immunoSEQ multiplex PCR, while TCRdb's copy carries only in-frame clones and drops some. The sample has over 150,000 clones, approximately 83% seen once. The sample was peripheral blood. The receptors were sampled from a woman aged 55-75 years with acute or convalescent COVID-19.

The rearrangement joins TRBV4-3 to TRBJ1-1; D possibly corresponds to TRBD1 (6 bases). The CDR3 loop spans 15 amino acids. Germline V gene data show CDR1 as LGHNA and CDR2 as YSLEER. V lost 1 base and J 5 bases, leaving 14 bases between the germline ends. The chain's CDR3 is CASSQVLGAGTEAFF. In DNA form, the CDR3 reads TGCGCCAGCAGCCAAGTTCTGGGGGCCGGGACTGAAGCTTTCTTT.

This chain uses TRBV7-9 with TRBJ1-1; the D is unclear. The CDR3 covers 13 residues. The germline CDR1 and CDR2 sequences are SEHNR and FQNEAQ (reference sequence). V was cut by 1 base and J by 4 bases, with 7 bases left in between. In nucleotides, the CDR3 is TGTGCCAGCAGCTTAGGGGAGGGCACTGAAGCTTTCTTT. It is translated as CASSLGEGTEAFF.